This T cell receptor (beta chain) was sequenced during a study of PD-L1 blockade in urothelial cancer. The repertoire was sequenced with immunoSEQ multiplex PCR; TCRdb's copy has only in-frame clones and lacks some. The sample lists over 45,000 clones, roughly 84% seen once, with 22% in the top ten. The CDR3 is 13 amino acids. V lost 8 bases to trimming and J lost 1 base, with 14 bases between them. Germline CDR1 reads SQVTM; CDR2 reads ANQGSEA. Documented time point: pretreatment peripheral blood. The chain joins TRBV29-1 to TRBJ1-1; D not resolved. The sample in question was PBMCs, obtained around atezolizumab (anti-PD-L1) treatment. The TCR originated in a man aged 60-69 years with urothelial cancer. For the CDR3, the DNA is TGCAGCTGTGCGGGTTTCCCGAACACTGAAGCTTTCTTT. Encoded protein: CSCAGFPNTEAFF.